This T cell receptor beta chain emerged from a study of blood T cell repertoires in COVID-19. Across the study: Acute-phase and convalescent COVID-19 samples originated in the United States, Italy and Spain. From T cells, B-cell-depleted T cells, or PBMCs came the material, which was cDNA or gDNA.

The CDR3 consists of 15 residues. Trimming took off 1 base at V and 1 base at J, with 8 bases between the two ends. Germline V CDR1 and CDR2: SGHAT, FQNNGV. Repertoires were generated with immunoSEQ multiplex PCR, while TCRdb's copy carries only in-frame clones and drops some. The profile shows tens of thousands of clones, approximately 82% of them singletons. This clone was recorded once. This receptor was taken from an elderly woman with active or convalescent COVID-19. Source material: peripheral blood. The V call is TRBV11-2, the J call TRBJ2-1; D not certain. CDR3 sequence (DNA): TGTGCCAGCAGCTTAGGCGCGGTTTCCTACAATGAGCAGTTCTTC. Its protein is CASSLGAVSYNEQFF. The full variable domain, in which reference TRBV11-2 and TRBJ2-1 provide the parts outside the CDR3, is EAGVAQSPRYKIIEKRQSVAFWCNPISGHATLYWYQQILGQGPKLLIQFQNNGVVDDSQLPKDRFSAERLKGVDSTLKIQPAKLEDSAVYLCASSLGAVSYNEQFFGPGTRLTVL.